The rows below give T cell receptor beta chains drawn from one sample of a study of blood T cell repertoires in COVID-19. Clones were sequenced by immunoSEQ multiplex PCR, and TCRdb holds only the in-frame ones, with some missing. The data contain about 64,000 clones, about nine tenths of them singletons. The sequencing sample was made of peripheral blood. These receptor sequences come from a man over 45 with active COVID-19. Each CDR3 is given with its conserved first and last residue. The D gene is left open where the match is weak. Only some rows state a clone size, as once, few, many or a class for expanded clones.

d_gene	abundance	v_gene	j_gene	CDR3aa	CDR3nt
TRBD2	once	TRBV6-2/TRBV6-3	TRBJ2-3	CASSYQGGGPGTDTQYF	TGTGCCAGCAGTTACCAAGGCGGGGGGCCGGGGACAGATACGCAGTATTTT
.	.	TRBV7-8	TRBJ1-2	CASSFGGQLGEGYTF	TGTGCCAGCAGCTTTGGGGGACAACTCGGAGAAGGCTACACCTTC
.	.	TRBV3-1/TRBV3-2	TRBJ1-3	CASSQGGDGNTIYF	TGTGCCAGCAGCCAAGGGGGGGATGGAAACACCATATATTTT
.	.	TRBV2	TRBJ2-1	CASTGEAHNEQFF	TGTGCCAGCACGGGGGAGGCTCACAATGAGCAGTTCTTC
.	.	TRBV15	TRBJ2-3	CATSRDQFTDTQYF	TGTGCCACCAGCAGAGACCAATTCACAGATACGCAGTATTTT
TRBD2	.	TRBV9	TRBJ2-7	CASSDGLAGGFSYEQYF	TGTGCCAGCAGCGATGGACTAGCGGGAGGTTTCTCCTACGAGCAGTACTTC
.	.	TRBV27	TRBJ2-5	CASSLSLQTRETQYF	TGTGCCAGCAGTTTATCATTGCAGACGAGGGAGACCCAGTACTTC
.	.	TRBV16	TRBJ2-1	CASSQGRAGAPFF	TGTGCCAGCAGCCAGGGGAGGGCGGGGGCTCCGTTCTTC
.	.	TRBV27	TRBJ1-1	CASSFLRGQSNTEAFF	TGTGCCAGCAGTTTCCTTCGGGGACAATCGAACACTGAAGCTTTCTTT
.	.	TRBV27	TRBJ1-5	CASSLTRPQDTQNQPQHF	TGTGCCAGCAGTTTAACCCGGCCCCAGGACACCCAGAATCAGCCCCAGCATTTT
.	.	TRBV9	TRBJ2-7	CASSAQEHKPYEQYF	TGTGCCAGCAGCGCCCAGGAACACAAACCCTACGAGCAGTACTTC
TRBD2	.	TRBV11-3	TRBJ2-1	CASSRESGTVSYNEQFF	TGTGCCAGCAGTCGGGAGAGCGGGACTGTCTCCTACAATGAGCAGTTCTTC
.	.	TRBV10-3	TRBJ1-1	CAISDYRANTEAFF	TGTGCCATCAGTGACTACAGGGCTAACACTGAAGCTTTCTTT
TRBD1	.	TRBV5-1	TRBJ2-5	CASSFQGAETQYF	TGCGCCAGCAGCTTCCAGGGGGCAGAGACCCAGTACTTC
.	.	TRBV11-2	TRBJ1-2	CASSSRVYTF	TGTGCCAGCAGCTCCAGGGTCTACACCTTC
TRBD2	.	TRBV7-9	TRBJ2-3	CASSLLTGTSGVSTDTQYF	TGTGCCAGCAGCCTACTAACCGGGACTAGCGGGGTGAGCACAGATACGCAGTATTTT
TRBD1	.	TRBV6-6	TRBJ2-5	CASSYSDQGATKTQYF	TGTGCCAGCAGTTACTCAGACCAGGGGGCCACGAAGACCCAGTACTTC
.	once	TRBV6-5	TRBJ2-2	CASTRTTNTGELFF	TGTGCCAGCACCAGGACTACGAACACCGGGGAGCTGTTTTTT
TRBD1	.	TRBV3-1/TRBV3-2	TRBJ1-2	CASSQANVRGQENYGYTF	TGTGCCAGCAGCCAAGCAAATGTCAGGGGACAGGAGAACTATGGCTACACCTTC
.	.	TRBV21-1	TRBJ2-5	CASNPRSADYQETQYF	TGTGCCAGCAACCCCCGGTCGGCGGACTACCAAGAGACCCAGTACTTC
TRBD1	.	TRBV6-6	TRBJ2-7	CASSPSPGTGDFYEQYF	TGTGCCAGCAGTCCATCCCCCGGGACAGGGGACTTCTACGAGCAGTACTTC
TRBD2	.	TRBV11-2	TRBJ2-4	CASSLEGGVLRNIQYF	TGTGCCAGCAGCTTAGAGGGGGGGGTATTACGAAACATTCAGTACTTC
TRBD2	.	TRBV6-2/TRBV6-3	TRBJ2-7	CASSYWGTSGGQYF	TGTGCCAGCAGTTACTGGGGGACTAGCGGCGGGCAGTACTTC
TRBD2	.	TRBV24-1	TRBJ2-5	CATSDPGLAEETQYF	TGTGCCACCAGTGACCCAGGTCTAGCGGAAGAGACCCAGTACTTC
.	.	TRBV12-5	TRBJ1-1	CASGEGDDTEAFF	TGTGCTAGTGGCGAGGGGGATGACACTGAAGCTTTCTTT
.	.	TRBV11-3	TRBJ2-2	CASSLDLSGELFF	TGTGCCAGCAGCTTAGATCTATCCGGGGAGCTGTTTTTT
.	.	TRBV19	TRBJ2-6	CASSPEQGSSGANVLTF	TGTGCCAGTAGCCCTGAACAGGGCAGCTCTGGGGCCAACGTCCTGACTTTC